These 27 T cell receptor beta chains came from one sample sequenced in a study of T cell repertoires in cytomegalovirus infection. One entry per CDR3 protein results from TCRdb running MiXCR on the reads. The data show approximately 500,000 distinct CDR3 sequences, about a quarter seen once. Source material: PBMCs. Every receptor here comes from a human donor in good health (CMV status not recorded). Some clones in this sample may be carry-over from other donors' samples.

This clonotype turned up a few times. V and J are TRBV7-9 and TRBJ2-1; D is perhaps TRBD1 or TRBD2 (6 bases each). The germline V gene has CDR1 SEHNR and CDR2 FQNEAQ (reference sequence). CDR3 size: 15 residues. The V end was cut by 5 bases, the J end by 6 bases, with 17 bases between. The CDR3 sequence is CASSPHPGGPNEQFF. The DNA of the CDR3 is TGTGCCAGCAGCCCTCACCCCGGGGGCCCCAATGAGCAGTTCTTC.

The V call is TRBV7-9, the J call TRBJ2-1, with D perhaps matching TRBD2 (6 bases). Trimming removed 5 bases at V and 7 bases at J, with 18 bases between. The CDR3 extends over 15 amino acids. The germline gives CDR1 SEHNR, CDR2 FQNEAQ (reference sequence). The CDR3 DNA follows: TGTGCCAGCAGCGGGCTAGCGATTAGGGTGAATGAGCAGTTCTTC. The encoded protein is CASSGLAIRVNEQFF.

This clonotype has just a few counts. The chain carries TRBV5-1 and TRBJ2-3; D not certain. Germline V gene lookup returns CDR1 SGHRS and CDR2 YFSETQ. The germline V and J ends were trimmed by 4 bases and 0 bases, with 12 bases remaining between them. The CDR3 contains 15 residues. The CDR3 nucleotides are TGCGCCAGCAGCCTGGAACTCATAAGCACAGATACGCAGTATTTT. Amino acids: CASSLELISTDTQYF.

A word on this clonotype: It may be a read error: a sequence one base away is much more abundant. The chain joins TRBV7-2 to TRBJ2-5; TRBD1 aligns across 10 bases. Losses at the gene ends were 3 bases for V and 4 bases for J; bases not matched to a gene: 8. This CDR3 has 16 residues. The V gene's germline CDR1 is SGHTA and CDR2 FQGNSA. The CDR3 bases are TGTGCCAGCAGCTTCAAGGACAGGGGGATGGGAGAGACCCAGTACTTC. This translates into CASSFKDRGMGETQYF.

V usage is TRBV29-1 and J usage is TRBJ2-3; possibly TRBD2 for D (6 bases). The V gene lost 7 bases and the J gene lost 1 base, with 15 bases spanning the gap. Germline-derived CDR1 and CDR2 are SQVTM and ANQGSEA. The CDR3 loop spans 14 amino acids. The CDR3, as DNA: TGCAGCGCTTTATCGGGACTCCGCACAGATACGCAGTATTTT. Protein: CSALSGLRTDTQYF.

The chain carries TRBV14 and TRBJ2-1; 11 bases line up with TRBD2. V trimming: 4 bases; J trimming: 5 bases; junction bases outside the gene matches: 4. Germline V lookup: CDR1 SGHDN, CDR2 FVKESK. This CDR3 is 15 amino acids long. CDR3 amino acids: CASSLPTSGNNEQFF. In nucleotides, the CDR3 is TGTGCCAGCAGCCTCCCGACTAGCGGGAACAATGAGCAGTTCTTC.

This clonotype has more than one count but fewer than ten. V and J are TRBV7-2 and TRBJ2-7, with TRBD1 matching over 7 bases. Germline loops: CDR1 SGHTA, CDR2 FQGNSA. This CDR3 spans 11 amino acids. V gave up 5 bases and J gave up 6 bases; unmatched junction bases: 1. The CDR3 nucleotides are TGTGCCAGCAGCCCAGGGGGCGAGCAGTACTTC. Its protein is CASSPGGEQYF.

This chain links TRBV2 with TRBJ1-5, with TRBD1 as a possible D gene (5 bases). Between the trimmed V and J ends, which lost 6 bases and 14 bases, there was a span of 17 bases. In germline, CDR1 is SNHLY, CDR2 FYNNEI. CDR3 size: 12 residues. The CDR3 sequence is CASRRSTARKHF. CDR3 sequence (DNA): TGTGCCAGCAGACGATCGACAGCGCGAAAGCATTTT.

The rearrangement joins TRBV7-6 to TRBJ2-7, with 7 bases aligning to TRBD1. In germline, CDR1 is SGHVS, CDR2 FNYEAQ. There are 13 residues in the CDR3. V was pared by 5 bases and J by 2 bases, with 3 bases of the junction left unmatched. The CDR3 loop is CASSHGQAYEQYF. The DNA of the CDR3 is TGTGCCAGCAGCCATGGACAGGCCTACGAGCAGTACTTC. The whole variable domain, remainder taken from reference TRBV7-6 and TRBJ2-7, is GAGVSQSPRYKVTKRGQDVALRCDPISGHVSLYWYRQALGQGPEFLTYFNYEAQQDKSGLPNDRFSAERPEGSISTLTIQRTEQRDSAMYRCASSHGQAYEQYFGPGTRLTVT.

CDR3 in amino acids: CASIRRGTLNTEAFF. In nucleotides, the CDR3 is TGTGCCAGCATCCGAAGGGGGACTCTGAACACTGAAGCTTTCTTT. The chain employs TRBV6-6 and TRBJ1-1, with D possibly being TRBD1 (6 bases). V was cut by 7 bases and J by 0 bases, with 15 bases left in between. This CDR3 spans 15 amino acids. Germline V lookup: CDR1 MNHNY, CDR2 SVGAGI (reference sequence).

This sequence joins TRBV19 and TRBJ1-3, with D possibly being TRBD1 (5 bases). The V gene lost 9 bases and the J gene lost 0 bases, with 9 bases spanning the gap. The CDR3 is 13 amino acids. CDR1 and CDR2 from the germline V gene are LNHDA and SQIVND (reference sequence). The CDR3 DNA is TGTGCCAGCCGGGGCCACTCTGGAAACACCATATATTTT. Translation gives CASRGHSGNTIYF.

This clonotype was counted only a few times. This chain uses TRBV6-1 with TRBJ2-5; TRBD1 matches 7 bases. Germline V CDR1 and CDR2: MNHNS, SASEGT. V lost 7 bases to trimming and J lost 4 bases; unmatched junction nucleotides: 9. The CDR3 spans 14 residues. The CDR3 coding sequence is TGTGCCAGCAAAATACTACAGGGGCGAGAGACCCAGTACTTC. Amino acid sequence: CASKILQGRETQYF.

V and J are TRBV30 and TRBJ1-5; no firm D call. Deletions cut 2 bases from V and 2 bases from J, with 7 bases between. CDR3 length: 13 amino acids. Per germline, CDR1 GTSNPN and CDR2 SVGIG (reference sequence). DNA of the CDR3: TGTGCCTGGAGTAAAGTAGGCAATCAGCCCCAGCATTTT. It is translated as CAWSKVGNQPQHF.

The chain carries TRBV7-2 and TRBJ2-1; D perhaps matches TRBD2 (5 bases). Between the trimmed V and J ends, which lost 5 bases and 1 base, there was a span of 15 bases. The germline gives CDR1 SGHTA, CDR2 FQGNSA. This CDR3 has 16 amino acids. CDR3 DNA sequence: TGTGCCAGCAGCCCCCCCGGGAATCCTTCCTACAATGAGCAGTTCTTC. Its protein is CASSPPGNPSYNEQFF.

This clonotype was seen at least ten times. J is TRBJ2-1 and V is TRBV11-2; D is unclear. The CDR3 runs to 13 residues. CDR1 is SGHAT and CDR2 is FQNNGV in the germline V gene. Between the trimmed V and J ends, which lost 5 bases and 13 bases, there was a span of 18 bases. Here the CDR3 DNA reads TGTGCCAGCAGCCCCCCCCTACGGTTTTTCCAGTTCTTC. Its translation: CASSPPLRFFQFF.

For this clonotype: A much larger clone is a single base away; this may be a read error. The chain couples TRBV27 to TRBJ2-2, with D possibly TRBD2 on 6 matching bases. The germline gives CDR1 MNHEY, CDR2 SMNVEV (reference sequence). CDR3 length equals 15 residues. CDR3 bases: TGTGCCAGCAGTTTACTGGGGAGGAACACCGTGGAGCTGTTTTTT. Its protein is CASSLLGRNTVELFF.

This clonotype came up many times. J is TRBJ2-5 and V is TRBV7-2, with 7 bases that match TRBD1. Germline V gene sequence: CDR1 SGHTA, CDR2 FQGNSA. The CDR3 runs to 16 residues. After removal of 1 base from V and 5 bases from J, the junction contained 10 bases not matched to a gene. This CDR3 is CASSLEGAGSWETQYF. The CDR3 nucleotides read TGTGCCAGCAGCTTAGAGGGGGCAGGTAGCTGGGAGACCCAGTACTTC.

The CDR3 spells CASSLRGIGMNTEAFF. The CDR3 region has the DNA TGTGCCAGCAGTTTACGCGGAATAGGTATGAACACTGAAGCTTTCTTT. This rearrangement joins TRBV27 to TRBJ1-1; D is ambiguous. The CDR3 is 16 amino acids. Trimming cost V 2 bases and J 0 bases, with 13 bases left between them. CDR1 MNHEY and CDR2 SMNVEV come from the germline V gene (reference sequence).

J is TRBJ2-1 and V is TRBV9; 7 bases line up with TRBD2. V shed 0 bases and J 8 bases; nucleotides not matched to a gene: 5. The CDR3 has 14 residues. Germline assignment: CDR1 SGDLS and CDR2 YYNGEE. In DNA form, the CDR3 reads TGTGCCAGCAGCGTAGCACTAGCGATCGATGAGCAGTTCTTC. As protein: CASSVALAIDEQFF.

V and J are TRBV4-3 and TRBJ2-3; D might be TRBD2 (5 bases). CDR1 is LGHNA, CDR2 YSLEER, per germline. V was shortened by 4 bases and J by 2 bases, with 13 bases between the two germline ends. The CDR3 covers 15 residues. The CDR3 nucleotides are TGCGCCAGCAGCCGTGGACGGACTCCCACAGATACGCAGTATTTT. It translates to CASSRGRTPTDTQYF.

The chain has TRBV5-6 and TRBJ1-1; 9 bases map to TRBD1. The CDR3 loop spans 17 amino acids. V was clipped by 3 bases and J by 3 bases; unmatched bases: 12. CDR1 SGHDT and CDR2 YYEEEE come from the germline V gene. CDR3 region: CASSWTGEGLSDTEAFF. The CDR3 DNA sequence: TGTGCCAGCAGCTGGACAGGGGAGGGTTTGTCGGACACTGAAGCTTTCTTT.

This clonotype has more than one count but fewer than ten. Here the CDR3 reads CASSHPGKRRPNQPQHF. CDR3 sequence (DNA): TGCGCCAGCAGTCACCCCGGCAAAAGACGGCCCAATCAGCCCCAGCATTTT. The rearrangement joins TRBV23-1 to TRBJ1-5; unclear D gene. TRBV23-1 is labeled an ORF, and its function is uncertain. The V and J ends lost 3 bases and 3 bases respectively, with 18 bases between them. CDR3 length equals 17 residues.

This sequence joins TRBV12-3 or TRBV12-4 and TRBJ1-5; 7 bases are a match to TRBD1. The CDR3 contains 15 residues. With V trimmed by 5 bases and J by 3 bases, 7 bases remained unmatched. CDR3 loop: CASSKTGVLNQPQHF. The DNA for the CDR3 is TGTGCCAGCAGTAAAACAGGGGTCCTCAATCAGCCCCAGCATTTT.

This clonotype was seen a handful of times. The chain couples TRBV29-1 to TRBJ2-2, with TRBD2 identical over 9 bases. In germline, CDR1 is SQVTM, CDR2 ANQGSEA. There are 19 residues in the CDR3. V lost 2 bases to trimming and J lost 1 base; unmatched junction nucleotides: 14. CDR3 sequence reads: CSVESSSGAEEGNTGELFF. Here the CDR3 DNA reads TGCAGCGTTGAATCTTCTAGCGGGGCCGAAGAGGGGAACACCGGGGAGCTGTTTTTT.

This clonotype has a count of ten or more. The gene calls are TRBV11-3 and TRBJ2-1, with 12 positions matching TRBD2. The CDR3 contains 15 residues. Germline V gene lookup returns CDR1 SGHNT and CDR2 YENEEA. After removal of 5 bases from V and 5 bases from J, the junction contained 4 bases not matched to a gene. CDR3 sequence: CASSHGLAGNNEQFF. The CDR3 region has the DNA TGTGCCAGCAGCCACGGACTAGCGGGAAACAATGAGCAGTTCTTC.

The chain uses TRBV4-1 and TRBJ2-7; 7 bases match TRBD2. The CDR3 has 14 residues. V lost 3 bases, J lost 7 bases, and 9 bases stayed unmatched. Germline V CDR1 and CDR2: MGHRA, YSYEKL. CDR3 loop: CASSHSPGLSEQYV. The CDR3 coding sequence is TGCGCCAGCAGCCACTCCCCGGGACTATCGGAGCAGTACGTC.

The CDR3 region has the DNA TGTGCCAGCAGCACGTCGGGACAGACATTTTATAGCAATCAGCCCCAGCATTTT. Protein sequence: CASSTSGQTFYSNQPQHF. This sequence joins TRBV5-6 and TRBJ1-5; 7 nucleotides match TRBD1. Per the germline V gene, CDR1 is SGHDT and CDR2 is YYEEEE. V was pared by 4 bases and J by 0 bases, with 13 bases of the junction left unmatched. The length of the CDR3 is 18 residues.